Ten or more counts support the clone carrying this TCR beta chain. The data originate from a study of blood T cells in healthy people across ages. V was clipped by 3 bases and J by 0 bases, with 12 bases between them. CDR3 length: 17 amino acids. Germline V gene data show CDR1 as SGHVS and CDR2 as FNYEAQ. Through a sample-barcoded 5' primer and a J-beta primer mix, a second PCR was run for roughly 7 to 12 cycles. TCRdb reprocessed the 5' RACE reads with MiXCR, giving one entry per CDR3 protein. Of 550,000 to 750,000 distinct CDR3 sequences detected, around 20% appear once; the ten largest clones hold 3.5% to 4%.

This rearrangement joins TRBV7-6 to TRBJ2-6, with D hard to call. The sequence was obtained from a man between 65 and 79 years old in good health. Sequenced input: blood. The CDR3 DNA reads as TGTGCCAGCAGCTTGGCATTGACGATCTCTGGGGCCAACGTCCTGACTTTC. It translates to CASSLALTISGANVLTF.